Below are 24 T cell receptor beta chains sequenced from a single sample in a study of blood T cell repertoires in COVID-19. TCRdb's table, derived via immunoSEQ multiplex PCR, lists solely in-frame clones and lacks some. The top ten hold more than 8.5% of the sample, which has about 200,000 clones, approximately 80% seen once. Sequencing was done on a sample of PBMCs or T cells enriched from blood (not recorded which). The receptor source for this set is a woman aged 50 to 60 with acute COVID-19.

This chain joins TRBV4-1 and TRBJ1-1, with 7 bases matching TRBD1. V was clipped by 6 bases and J by 3 bases; unmatched bases: 7. The CDR3 length is 14 residues. The V gene's germline CDR1 is MGHRA and CDR2 YSYEKL. CDR3 amino acids: CASRMTGSDTEAFF. The CDR3 nucleotides are TGCGCCAGCAGGATGACAGGGTCGGACACTGAAGCTTTCTTT.

This chain uses TRBV5-1 with TRBJ2-3; 7 bases align to TRBD1. This CDR3 spans 13 amino acids. Per the germline V gene, CDR1 is SGHRS and CDR2 is YFSETQ. V trimming: 3 bases; J trimming: 4 bases; junction bases outside the gene matches: 2. In nucleotides, the CDR3 is TGCGCCAGCAGCTACGACAGGGCAGATACGCAGTATTTT. Translated, it gives CASSYDRADTQYF.

This chain links TRBV7-3 with TRBJ2-1, with TRBD2 as a possible D gene (6 bases). Germline V gene lookup returns CDR1 SGHTA and CDR2 FQGTGA. CDR3 length: 16 residues. V was trimmed by 1 base and J by 10 bases, leaving 20 bases between them. The CDR3 region is CASSLSRNSGAEEQFF. CDR3 in DNA: TGTGCCAGCAGCTTAAGTCGTAATAGCGGCGCAGAAGAGCAGTTCTTC.

CDR3 DNA sequence: TGCGCCAGCAGCCAAGATTTATTGGCTAGCGGGAGGCGAGCCCCCCTTTACGAGCAGTACTTC. Translation: CASSQDLLASGRRAPLYEQYF. The rearrangement links TRBV4-1 to TRBJ2-7; TRBD2 agrees at 11 bases. The CDR3 runs to 21 residues. The V gene end was trimmed by 0 bases and the J gene end by 4 bases; junction bases not matched to a gene: 20. CDR1 and CDR2 from the germline V gene are MGHRA and YSYEKL.

The CDR3 protein is CASSQEIQAILLSYEQYF. CDR3 sequence (DNA): TGCGCCAGCAGCCAAGAGATACAGGCAATCCTTCTATCCTACGAGCAGTACTTC. The chain is built from TRBV4-1 and TRBJ2-7, with a possible D match to TRBD1 (5 bases). The CDR3 extends over 18 amino acids. Germline V gives CDR1 MGHRA, CDR2 YSYEKL. V was pared by 0 bases and J by 1 base, with 19 bases between.

In the case of this clone: One junction end does not reproduce the germline sequence, and a read error may be involved. This chain uses TRBV7-7 with TRBJ2-2, with TRBD1 identical over 9 bases. CDR1 and CDR2 (germline): SSHAT, FNYEAQ (reference sequence). CDR3 length equals 15 residues. DNA of the CDR3: TGTGCTAGCAGCTTCGGACAGGGGATCACCGGGGAGCTGTTTTTT. Translation gives CASSFGQGITGELFF.

The chain joins TRBV7-2 to TRBJ2-7; 9 bases map to TRBD1. Germline V gives CDR1 SGHTA, CDR2 FQGNSA. J gave up 3 bases and V 0 bases, and 3 bases lay outside the gene matches. The CDR3 sequence is 15 residues long. The CDR3 loop is CASSLAPGQGYEQYF. Here the CDR3 DNA reads TGTGCCAGCAGCTTAGCCCCGGGACAGGGCTACGAGCAGTACTTC.

The chain combines TRBV5-6 with TRBJ2-4; D is perhaps TRBD1 (6 bases). Germline V CDR1 and CDR2: SGHDT, YYEEEE. The germline V and J ends were trimmed by 1 base and 0 bases, with 14 bases remaining between them. The CDR3 covers 17 residues. The DNA for the CDR3 is TGTGCCAGCAGCTTGTTCGATCCAGGGGCAGCCAAAAACATTCAGTACTTC. As protein: CASSLFDPGAAKNIQYF.

The chain is built from TRBV30 and TRBJ1-3; D unclear. Germline V lookup: CDR1 GTSNPN, CDR2 SVGIG (reference sequence). The CDR3 totals 13 residues. Trimming removed 3 bases from V and 4 bases from J, with 10 bases in between. The CDR3 sequence is CAWRVLGGNTIYF. Written as DNA, the CDR3 is TGTGCCTGGAGAGTGCTAGGAGGAAACACCATATATTTT.

The rearrangement uses TRBV4-3 and TRBJ1-4; TRBD1 matches at 7 bases. Germline lookup yields CDR1 LGHNA and CDR2 YSLEER. The CDR3 covers 17 residues. V gave up 2 bases and J gave up 7 bases; unmatched junction bases: 13. The CDR3, as DNA: TGCGCCAGCAGCCAACTAAACAGGGGAGTGAGAAGTGAAAAACTGTTTTTT. The encoded protein is CASSQLNRGVRSEKLFF.

Worth noting for this clone: Germline is not matched at one junction end, which may reflect a read error. This chain links TRBV7-7 with TRBJ2-7, with TRBD1 as a possible D gene (6 bases). Germline values: CDR1 SSHAT, CDR2 FNYEAQ (reference sequence). CDR3 length: 13 residues. CDR3 bases: TGTGCTAGCAGCCCCACAGGGTCGGGCGAGCAGTACTTC. Translated, it gives CASSPTGSGEQYF.

V usage is TRBV29-1 and J usage is TRBJ1-1; a possible D gene is TRBD1 (5 bases). Between the trimmed V and J ends, which lost 5 bases and 0 bases, there was a span of 10 bases. Germline V gives CDR1 SQVTM, CDR2 ANQGSEA. The CDR3 length is 13 residues. CDR3 coding DNA: TGCAGCGTTACGAAGACAGTGAACACTGAAGCTTTCTTT. It translates to CSVTKTVNTEAFF.

The genes are TRBV5-1 and TRBJ2-7, with 8 positions matching TRBD2. CDR1 is SGHRS and CDR2 is YFSETQ in the germline V gene. This CDR3 contains 14 residues. The trim removed 4 bases at V and 0 bases at J, leaving 3 bases unmatched. The CDR3 sequence: CASSPGGLSYEQYF. CDR3 in DNA: TGCGCCAGCAGCCCGGGGGGGCTCTCCTACGAGCAGTACTTC.

With regard to this clone: The sample contains more than one DNA sequence encoding this CDR3. The CDR3 DNA sequence: TGTGCCAGCAGCGTAGCGGGGGCTGGGGCCAACGTCCTGACTTTC. This gives the protein CASSVAGAGANVLTF. The rearrangement joins TRBV9 to TRBJ2-6; a possible D gene is TRBD2 (6 bases). V was cut by 0 bases and J by 2 bases, with 6 bases left in between. This CDR3 contains 15 residues. CDR1 and CDR2 (germline): SGDLS, YYNGEE.

V gene TRBV18 combines with J gene TRBJ1-2, with D uncertain. V lost 2 bases, J lost 7 bases, and 14 bases lay in between. This CDR3 is built from 14 residues. From germline, CDR1 is KGHSH and CDR2 LQKENI. The CDR3 DNA reads TGTGCCAGCTCACCAATAGGTAGGCAGGTTGGCTACACCTTC. Encoded protein: CASSPIGRQVGYTF.

V usage is TRBV18 and J usage is TRBJ1-2; no reliable D call. CDR1 is KGHSH and CDR2 is LQKENI in the germline V gene. CDR3 length: 12 amino acids. V dropped 3 bases and J dropped 5 bases, with 7 bases sitting between them. The CDR3: CASSPGGYGYTF. For the CDR3, the DNA is TGTGCCAGCTCACCCGGCGGTTATGGCTACACCTTC.

The V and J genes are TRBV4-3 and TRBJ2-1, with 12 nucleotides matching TRBD2. J gave up 9 bases and V 0 bases, and 6 bases lay outside the gene matches. Looked up from germline, CDR1 is LGHNA and CDR2 is YSLEER. The CDR3 sequence is 16 residues long. CDR3 sequence (DNA): TGCGCCAGCAGCCAAGACGGACTAGCGGGACGGTTTGAGCAGTTCTTC. It specifies CASSQDGLAGRFEQFF.

The rearrangement uses TRBV20-1 and TRBJ2-3; TRBD2 aligns across 8 bases. Germline V CDR1 and CDR2: DFQATT, SNEGSKA (reference sequence). The CDR3 is made up of 15 amino acids. The ends lost 3 bases at V and 5 bases at J; junction bases unmatched: 10. The CDR3 protein is CSASRTGLGEDTQYF. The CDR3 region has the DNA TGCAGTGCTAGTCGAACGGGACTAGGGGAAGATACGCAGTATTTT.

This chain connects TRBV28 to TRBJ2-2; D unresolved. CDR3 length: 13 residues. From germline, CDR1 is MDHEN and CDR2 SYDVKM. V was shortened by 7 bases and J by 6 bases, with 12 bases between the two germline ends. As DNA, the CDR3 is TGTGCCAGCAACCGACTGGTGGCCGGGGAGCTGTTTTTT. Translating it yields CASNRLVAGELFF.

This clone was counted once. The CDR3 nucleotides read TGTGCCAGCAGTACAAACAGGGTCTATGGCTACACCTTC. Its translation is CASSTNRVYGYTF. The rearrangement links TRBV6-2 or TRBV6-3 to TRBJ1-2; D is perhaps TRBD1 (6 bases). Germline V gene lookup returns CDR1 MNHEY and CDR2 SVGEGT. Trimming cost V 5 bases and J 4 bases, with 11 bases left between them. The length of the CDR3 is 13 residues.

The rearrangement links TRBV7-2 to TRBJ2-5; maybe TRBD2 (6 bases). The CDR3 consists of 17 residues. Per germline, CDR1 SGHTA and CDR2 FQGNSA. The V and J ends lost 2 bases and 7 bases respectively, with 23 bases between them. CDR3 nucleotides: TGTGCCAGCAGCTTAAGGGCTCGGGAGTCCTCCCCGGGGACCCAGTACTTC. Amino acids: CASSLRARESSPGTQYF.

The chain combines TRBV7-2 with TRBJ2-2; D may be TRBD2 (6 bases). The V gene's germline CDR1 is SGHTA and CDR2 FQGNSA. The CDR3 totals 15 residues. The V and J ends lost 7 bases and 0 bases respectively, with 12 bases between them. CDR3 amino acids: CASTTGTANTGELFF. The CDR3 DNA reads as TGTGCCAGCACGACCGGGACTGCGAACACCGGGGAGCTGTTTTTT.

The chain has TRBV28 and TRBJ2-5; D possibly corresponds to TRBD2 (6 bases). The CDR3 is 16 amino acids. Germline V CDR1 and CDR2: MDHEN, SYDVKM. Trimming pared 4 bases from V and 3 bases from J, leaving 18 bases between. In DNA, the CDR3 is TGTGCCAGCAGTTCAAGCCGGGACTCGCCGAAAGAGACCCAGTACTTC. Amino acids: CASSSSRDSPKETQYF.

This clone was observed a handful of times. The rearrangement links TRBV27 to TRBJ2-1, with 8 nucleotides matching TRBD2. CDR1 MNHEY and CDR2 SMNVEV come from the germline V gene (reference sequence). The CDR3 runs 16 residues. V lost 4 bases to trimming and J lost 10 bases; unmatched junction nucleotides: 15. The CDR3 spells CASSSPSGTRGREQFF. Written as DNA, the CDR3 is TGTGCCAGCAGTTCCCCTTCGGGGACTAGAGGGAGGGAGCAGTTCTTC.